This TCR beta chain was retrieved from a study of immune heterogeneity within non-small cell lung tumors. Broader study findings: A significant, moderate positive correlation (R about 0.34) linked local T-cell clonality and tumor mutational burden. Different patients shared few of their high-frequency T-cell receptor beta clonotypes.

As template, the study used bulk tumor genomic DNA at 550 to 700 ng per sample. Several biopsies per primary tumor were taken during surgery, spaced as far apart as possible. Curative surgery was undertaken by patients, who had untreated, newly diagnosed non-small cell lung cancer. Donors comprised surgical patients with newly diagnosed non-small cell lung cancer, operated on with curative intent. In regard to this clonotype: Its antigen is as yet unknown.

Multiplex PCR relied on 32 V and 13 J primers to amplify TCR beta CDR3. TCRdb recomputed calls from the multiplex PCR reads with MiXCR, one row per CDR3 protein. The repertoire holds tens of thousands of distinct CDR3 sequences, around 28% seen once, with approximately 4.2% in the top ten. This receptor was obtained from a man in his forties with non-small cell lung cancer. The sequencing input was lung tumor tissue.

The CDR3 protein is CASSLGTSEYNEQFF. In DNA, the CDR3 is TGTGCCAGCAGCTTGGGGACTAGCGAGTACAATGAGCAGTTCTTC. The chain recombines TRBV5-8 with TRBJ2-1; 9 bases agree with TRBD2. There are 15 residues in the CDR3. Germline loops: CDR1 SGHTS, CDR2 YDEGEE. Trimming removed 0 bases from V and 4 bases from J; junction bases left unmatched: 2. Drawing the rest from reference TRBV5-8 and TRBJ2-1, the complete variable domain is EAGVTQSPTHLIKTRGQQATLRCSPISGHTSVYWYQQALGLGLQFLLWYDEGEERNRGNFPPRFSGRQFPNYSSELNVNALELEDSALYLCASSLGTSEYNEQFFGPGTRLTVL.